These 5 T cell receptor beta chains were sequenced from one sample in a study of T cells after yellow fever vaccination. TCRdb recomputed calls from the 5' RACE reads with MiXCR, one row per CDR3 protein. The sample consists of about 320,000 distinct CDR3 sequences, 3.5% to 4.5% of them appearing once. The sequenced sample was PBMCs, obtained 15 days after the yellow fever booster vaccination. The receptors were sampled from a man between 18 and 35 years old who received the YFV17D yellow fever vaccine.

This clonotype appeared a few times. The chain recombines TRBV10-3 with TRBJ1-1, with no clear D. The V gene's germline CDR1 is ENHRY and CDR2 SYGVKD. The CDR3 runs to 14 residues. V was pared by 2 bases and J by 0 bases, with 7 bases between. This chain's CDR3 is CAISEGSMNTEAFF. The CDR3 DNA reads as TGTGCCATCAGTGAGGGCTCGATGAACACTGAAGCTTTCTTT.

This clonotype was detected ten times or more. The V gene is TRBV5-1, the J gene TRBJ2-1; D not certain. This CDR3 contains 14 residues. Germline lookup yields CDR1 SGHRS and CDR2 YFSETQ. Trimming cost V 0 bases and J 7 bases, with 11 bases left between them. The CDR3, as DNA: TGCGCCAGCAGCTTGGCGGCTACCCTGAATGAGCAGTTCTTC. Protein: CASSLAATLNEQFF.

The rearrangement joins TRBV5-1 to TRBJ1-1; maybe TRBD1 (6 bases). Between the trimmed V and J ends, which lost 4 bases and 1 base, there was a span of 11 bases. CDR3 length: 14 amino acids. From germline, CDR1 is SGHRS and CDR2 YFSETQ. CDR3: CASSGWGQNTEAFF. The CDR3 DNA follows: TGCGCCAGCAGCGGATGGGGGCAGAACACTGAAGCTTTCTTT.

This rearrangement joins TRBV29-1 to TRBJ2-3, with TRBD2 matching over 9 bases. The V gene end was trimmed by 3 bases and the J gene end by 4 bases; junction bases not matched to a gene: 8. Germline CDR1 is SQVTM and CDR2 is ANQGSEA. The CDR3 sequence is 15 residues long. CDR3 in amino acids: CSVEGVAGVSDTQYF. The CDR3 DNA reads as TGCAGCGTTGAGGGCGTAGCGGGGGTTTCAGATACGCAGTATTTT.

This clonotype was counted many times. The V gene is TRBV7-2, the J gene TRBJ2-3; 10 bases line up with TRBD2. The length of the CDR3 is 16 residues. From germline, CDR1 is SGHTA and CDR2 FQGNSA. After removal of 5 bases from V and 4 bases from J, the junction contained 9 bases not matched to a gene. The CDR3 DNA follows: TGTGCCAGCAGCCCTATCCTAGCGGGGGTGCCAGATACGCAGTATTTT. As protein: CASSPILAGVPDTQYF.